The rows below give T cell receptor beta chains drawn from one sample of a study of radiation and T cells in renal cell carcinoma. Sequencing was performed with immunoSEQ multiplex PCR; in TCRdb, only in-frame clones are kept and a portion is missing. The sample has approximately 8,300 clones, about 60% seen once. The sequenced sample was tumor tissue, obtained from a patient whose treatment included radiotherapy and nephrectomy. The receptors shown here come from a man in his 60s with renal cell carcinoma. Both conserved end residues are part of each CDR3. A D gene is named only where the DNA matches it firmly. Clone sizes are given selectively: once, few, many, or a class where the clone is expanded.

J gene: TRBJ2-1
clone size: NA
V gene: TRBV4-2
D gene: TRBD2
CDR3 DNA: TGTGCCAGCAGCCAAGATCGGTTGACTAGCGGGAGGGACAATGAGCAGTTCTTC
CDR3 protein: CASSQDRLTSGRDNEQFF

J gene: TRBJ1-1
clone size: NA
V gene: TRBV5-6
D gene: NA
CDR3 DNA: TGTGCCAGCAGCCTGGGAGGGAACACTGAAGCTTTCTTT
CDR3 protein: CASSLGGNTEAFF

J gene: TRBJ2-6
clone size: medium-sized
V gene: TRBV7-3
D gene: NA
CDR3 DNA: TGTGCCAGCAGCCTCTCGGGAACTGGGGCCAACGTCCTGACTTTC
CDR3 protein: CASSLSGTGANVLTF

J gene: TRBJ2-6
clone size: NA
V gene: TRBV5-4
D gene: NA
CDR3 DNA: TGTGCCAGCAGCCAAGATCACAGCTCTGGGGCCAACGTCCTGACTTTC
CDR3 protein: CASSQDHSSGANVLTF

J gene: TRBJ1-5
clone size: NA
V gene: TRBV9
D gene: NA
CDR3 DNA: TGTGCCAGTAGCGTTCAGGTAAGCAATCAGCCCCAGCATTTT
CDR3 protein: CASSVQVSNQPQHF

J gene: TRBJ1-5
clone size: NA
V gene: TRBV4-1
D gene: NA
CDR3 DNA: TGCGCCAGCAGCCAAGGGGGCCAGGGGATTCAGCCCCAGCATTTT
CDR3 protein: CASSQGGQGIQPQHF

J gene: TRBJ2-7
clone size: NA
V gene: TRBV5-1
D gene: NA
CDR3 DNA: TGCGCCAGCAGCCAGGGGCGGGGACCTCAGGGGGAGCAGTACTTC
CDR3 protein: CASSQGRGPQGEQYF

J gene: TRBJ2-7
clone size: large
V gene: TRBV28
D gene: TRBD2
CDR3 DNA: TGTGCCAGCCGCCCTGGGGGGACTAGCGCAACCTACGAGCAGTACTTC
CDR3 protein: CASRPGGTSATYEQYF

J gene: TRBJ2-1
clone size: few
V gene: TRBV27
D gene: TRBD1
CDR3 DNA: TGTGCCAGCAGTTTATCGGGACAGGGGTTCAATGAGCAGTTCTTC
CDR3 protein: CASSLSGQGFNEQFF

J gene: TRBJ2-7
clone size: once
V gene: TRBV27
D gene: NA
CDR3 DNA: TGTGCCAGCAGTTACGCTCCAGGGTCGGTCTACGAGCAGTACTTC
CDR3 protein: CASSYAPGSVYEQYF

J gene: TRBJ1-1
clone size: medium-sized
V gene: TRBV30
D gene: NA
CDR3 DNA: TGTGCCAGTCTAGGGTGGAACACTGAAGCTTTCTTT
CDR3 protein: CASLGWNTEAFF

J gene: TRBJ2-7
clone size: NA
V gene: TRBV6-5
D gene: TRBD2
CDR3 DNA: TGTGCCAGCAGTTACTCGTCTAGCGGGAGTGAAGAGCAGTACTTC
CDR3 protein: CASSYSSSGSEEQYF

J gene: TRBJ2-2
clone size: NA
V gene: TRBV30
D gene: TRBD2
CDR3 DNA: TGTGCCTGGAGTGTACTAGCGGGGCCGGACGGGGAGCTGTTTTTT
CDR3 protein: CAWSVLAGPDGELFF

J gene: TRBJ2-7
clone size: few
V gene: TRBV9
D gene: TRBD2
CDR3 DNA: TGTGCCAGCAGCCCCCCGGGACTAGCGGGAGGTTCCTACGAGCAGTACTTC
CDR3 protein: CASSPPGLAGGSYEQYF

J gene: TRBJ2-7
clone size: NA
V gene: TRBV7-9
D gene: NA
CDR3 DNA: TGTGCCAGCAGCTTATTCCCCAGCTACGAGCAGTACTTC
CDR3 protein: CASSLFPSYEQYF

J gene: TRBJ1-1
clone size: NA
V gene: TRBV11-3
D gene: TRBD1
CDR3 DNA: TGTGCCAGCAGCGCGCGGACAGGGGGCGACACTGAAGCTTTCTTT
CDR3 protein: CASSARTGGDTEAFF

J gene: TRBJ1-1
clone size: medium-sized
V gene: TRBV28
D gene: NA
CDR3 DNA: TGTGCCAGCAGTTTGGGAACTGAAGCTTTCTTT
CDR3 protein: CASSLGTEAFF

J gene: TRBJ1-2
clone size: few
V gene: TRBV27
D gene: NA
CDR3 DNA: TGTGCCAGCAGTTTATATGGGGCCGGAAGGGGAATCTATGGCTACACCTTC
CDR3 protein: CASSLYGAGRGIYGYTF

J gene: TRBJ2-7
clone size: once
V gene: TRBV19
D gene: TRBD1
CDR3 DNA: TGTGCCAGTAGTAGCCCGGGACAGGGGGCAAGGTACGAGCAGTACTTC
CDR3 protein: CASSSPGQGARYEQYF

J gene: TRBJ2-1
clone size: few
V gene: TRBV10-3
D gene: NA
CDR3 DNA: TGTGCCATCAGGGCCCAGGGTAATGAGCAGTTCTTC
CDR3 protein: CAIRAQGNEQFF

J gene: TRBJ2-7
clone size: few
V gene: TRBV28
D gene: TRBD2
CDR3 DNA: TGTGCCAGTGGGTTACTAGCGGGAGTCTACGAGCAGTACTTC
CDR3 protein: CASGLLAGVYEQYF

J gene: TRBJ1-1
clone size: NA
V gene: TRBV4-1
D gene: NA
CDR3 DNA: TGCGCCAGCAGCCAAGATCGGGGCCGGACCGTCACTGAAGCTTTCTTT
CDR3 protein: CASSQDRGRTVTEAFF

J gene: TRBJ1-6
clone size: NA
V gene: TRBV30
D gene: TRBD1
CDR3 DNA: TGTGCCTGGAGTGTACTACAGGGGAATAATTCACCCCTCCACTTT
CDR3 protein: CAWSVLQGNNSPLHF

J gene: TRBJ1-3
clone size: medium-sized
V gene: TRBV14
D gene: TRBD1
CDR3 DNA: TGTGCCAGCAGCCAAGCCAGGGGGGATGGAAACACCATATATTTT
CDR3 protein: CASSQARGDGNTIYF

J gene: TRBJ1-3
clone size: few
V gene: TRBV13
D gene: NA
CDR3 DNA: TGTGCCAGCAGCAAACTTAATTACGACGCGGATGCGTCTGGAAACACCATATATTTT
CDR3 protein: CASSKLNYDADASGNTIYF

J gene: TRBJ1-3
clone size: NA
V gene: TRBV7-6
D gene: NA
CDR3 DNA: TGTGCCAGCAGCTTAGGTGTGGGGGCGTCTGGAAACACCATATATTTT
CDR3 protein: CASSLGVGASGNTIYF

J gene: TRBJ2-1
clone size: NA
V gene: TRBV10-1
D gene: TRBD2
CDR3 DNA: TGCGCCAGCAGTGAAGGGGGACTAGGCGATGAGCAGTTCTTC
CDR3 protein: CASSEGGLGDEQFF

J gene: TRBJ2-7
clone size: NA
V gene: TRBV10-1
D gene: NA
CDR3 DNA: TGCGCCAGCAGTGAGTCGCTATTATCAGACGAGCAGTACTTC
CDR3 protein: CASSESLLSDEQYF

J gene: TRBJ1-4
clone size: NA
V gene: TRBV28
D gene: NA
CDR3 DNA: TGTGCCAGCAGTTTTTTCAGGTCAGGGGCTAATGAAAAACTGTTTTTT
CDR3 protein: CASSFFRSGANEKLFF

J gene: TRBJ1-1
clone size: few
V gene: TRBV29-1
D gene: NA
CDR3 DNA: TGCAGCGTTGCTGTCGCAGCTGGCGCTGAAGCTTTCTTT
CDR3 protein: CSVAVAAGAEAFF

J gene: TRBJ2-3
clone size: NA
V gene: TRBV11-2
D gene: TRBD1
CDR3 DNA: TGTGCCAGCAGCCAGCGACAGGGATCGTTCTCAGATACGCAGTATTTT
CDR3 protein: CASSQRQGSFSDTQYF